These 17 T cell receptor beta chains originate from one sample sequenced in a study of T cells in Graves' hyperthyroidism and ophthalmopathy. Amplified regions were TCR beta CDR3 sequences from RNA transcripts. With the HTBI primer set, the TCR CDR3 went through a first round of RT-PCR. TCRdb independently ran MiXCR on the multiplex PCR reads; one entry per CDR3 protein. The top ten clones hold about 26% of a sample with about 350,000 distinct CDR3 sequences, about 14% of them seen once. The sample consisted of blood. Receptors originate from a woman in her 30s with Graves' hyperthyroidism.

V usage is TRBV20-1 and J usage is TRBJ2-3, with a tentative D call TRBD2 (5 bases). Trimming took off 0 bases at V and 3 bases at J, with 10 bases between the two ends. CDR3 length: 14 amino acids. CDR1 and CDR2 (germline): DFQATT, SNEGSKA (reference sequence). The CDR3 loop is CSARDLRVTDTQYF. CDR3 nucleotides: TGCAGTGCTAGAGATTTGCGGGTTACAGATACGCAGTATTTT.

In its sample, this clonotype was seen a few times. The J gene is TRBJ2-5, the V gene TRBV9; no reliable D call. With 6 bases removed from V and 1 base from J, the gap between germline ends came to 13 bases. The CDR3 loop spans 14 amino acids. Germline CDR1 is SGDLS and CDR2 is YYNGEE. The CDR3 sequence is CASTPRGSQETQYF. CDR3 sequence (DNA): TGTGCCAGCACCCCCCGAGGTAGCCAAGAGACCCAGTACTTC.

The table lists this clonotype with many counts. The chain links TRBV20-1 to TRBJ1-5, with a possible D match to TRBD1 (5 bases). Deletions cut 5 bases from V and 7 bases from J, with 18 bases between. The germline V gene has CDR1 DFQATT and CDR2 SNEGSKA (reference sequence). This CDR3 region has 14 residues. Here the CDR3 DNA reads TGCAGTGCTGAATCGGGGGTAAGGTGGCAGCCCCAGCATTTT. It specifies CSAESGVRWQPQHF.

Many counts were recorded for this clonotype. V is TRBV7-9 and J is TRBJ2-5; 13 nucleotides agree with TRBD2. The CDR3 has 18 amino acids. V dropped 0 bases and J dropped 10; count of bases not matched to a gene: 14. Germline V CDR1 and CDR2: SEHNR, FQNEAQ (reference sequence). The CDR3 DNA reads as TGTGCCAGCAGCTTAGCCGGGACTAGCGGGGCTCCAGGGGTGGACCAGTACTTC. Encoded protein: CASSLAGTSGAPGVDQYF.

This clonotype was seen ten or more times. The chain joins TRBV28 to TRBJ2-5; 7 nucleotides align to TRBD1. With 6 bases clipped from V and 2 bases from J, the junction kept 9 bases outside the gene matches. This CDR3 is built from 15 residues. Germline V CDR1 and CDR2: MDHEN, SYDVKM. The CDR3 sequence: CASRVTGERQETQYF. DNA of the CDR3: TGTGCCAGCAGAGTAACAGGGGAGCGACAAGAGACCCAGTACTTC.

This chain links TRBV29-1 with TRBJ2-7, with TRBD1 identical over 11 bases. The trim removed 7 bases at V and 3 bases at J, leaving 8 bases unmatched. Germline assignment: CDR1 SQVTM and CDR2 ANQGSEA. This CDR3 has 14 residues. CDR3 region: CSAEAGTGGYEQYF. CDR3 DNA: TGCAGCGCCGAGGCCGGGACAGGGGGCTACGAGCAGTACTTC.

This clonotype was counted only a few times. The CDR3 nucleotides are TGTGCCAGCAGGGCCTCAGGGAGTAGTGAGCAGTACTTC. Its protein is CASRASGSSEQYF. The V gene is TRBV28, the J gene TRBJ2-7; D assignment may be TRBD1 or TRBD2 (5 bases each). Germline V gene sequence: CDR1 MDHEN, CDR2 SYDVKM. V lost 6 bases to trimming and J lost 7 bases, with 16 bases between them. This CDR3 comprises 13 residues. Using reference TRBV28 and TRBJ2-7 for the parts outside the CDR3, the full variable domain is DVKVTQSSRYLVKRTGEKVFLECVQDMDHENMFWYRQDPGLGLRLIYFSYDVKMKEKGDIPEGYSVSREKKERFSLILESASTNQTSMYLCASRASGSSEQYFGPGTRLTVT.

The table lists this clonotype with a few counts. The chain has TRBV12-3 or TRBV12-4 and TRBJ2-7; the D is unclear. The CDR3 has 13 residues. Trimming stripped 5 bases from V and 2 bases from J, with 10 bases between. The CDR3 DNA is TGTGCCAGCAGTCCCTGGCCCGCCTACGAGCAGTACTTC. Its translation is CASSPWPAYEQYF.

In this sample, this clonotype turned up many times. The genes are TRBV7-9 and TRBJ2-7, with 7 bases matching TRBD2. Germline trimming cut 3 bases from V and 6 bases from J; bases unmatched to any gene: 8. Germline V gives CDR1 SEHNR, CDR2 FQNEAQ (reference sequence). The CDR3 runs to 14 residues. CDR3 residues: CASSLGGGSGEQYF. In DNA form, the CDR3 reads TGTGCCAGCAGCTTGGGGGGAGGGAGCGGCGAGCAGTACTTC.

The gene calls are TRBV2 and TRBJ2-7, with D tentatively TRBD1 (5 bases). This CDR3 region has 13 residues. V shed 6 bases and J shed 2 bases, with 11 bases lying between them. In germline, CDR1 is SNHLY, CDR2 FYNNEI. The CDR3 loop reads CASRQTGPYEQYF. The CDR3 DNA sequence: TGTGCCAGCAGGCAAACAGGCCCCTACGAGCAGTACTTC.

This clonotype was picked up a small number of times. CDR3: CASSLAVGPTREQYF. For the CDR3, the DNA is TGCGCCAGCAGCTTGGCCGTAGGACCCACCCGCGAGCAGTACTTC. The chain carries TRBV5-1 and TRBJ2-7; D uncertain. The CDR3 has 15 amino acids. Germline V CDR1 and CDR2: SGHRS, YFSETQ. V lost 0 bases to trimming and J lost 6 bases, with 16 bases between them.

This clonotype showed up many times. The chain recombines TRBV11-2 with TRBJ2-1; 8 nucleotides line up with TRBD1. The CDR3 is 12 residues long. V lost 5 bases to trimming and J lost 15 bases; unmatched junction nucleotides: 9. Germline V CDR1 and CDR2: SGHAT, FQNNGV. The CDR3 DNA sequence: TGTGCCAGCAGCCGATGGAACAGGGGGGTGTTCTTC. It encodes CASSRWNRGVFF. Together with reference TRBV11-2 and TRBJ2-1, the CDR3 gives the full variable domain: EAGVAQSPRYKIIEKRQSVAFWCNPISGHATLYWYQQILGQGPKLLIQFQNNGVVDDSQLPKDRFSAERLKGVDSTLKIQPAKLEDSAVYLCASSRWNRGVFFGPGTRLTVL.

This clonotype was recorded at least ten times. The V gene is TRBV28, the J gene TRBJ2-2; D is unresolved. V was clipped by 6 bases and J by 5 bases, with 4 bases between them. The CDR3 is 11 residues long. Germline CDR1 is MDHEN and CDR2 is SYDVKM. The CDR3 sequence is CASRQTGELFF. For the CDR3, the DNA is TGTGCCAGCAGGCAGACCGGGGAGCTGTTTTTT.

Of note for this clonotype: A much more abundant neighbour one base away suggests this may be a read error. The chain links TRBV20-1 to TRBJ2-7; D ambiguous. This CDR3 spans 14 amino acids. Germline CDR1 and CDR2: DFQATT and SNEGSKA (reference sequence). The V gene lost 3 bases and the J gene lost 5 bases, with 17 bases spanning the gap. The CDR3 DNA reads TGCAGTGCTAGCCGCCCACTTACTACCCACGAGCAGTACTTC. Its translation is CSASRPLTTHEQYF.

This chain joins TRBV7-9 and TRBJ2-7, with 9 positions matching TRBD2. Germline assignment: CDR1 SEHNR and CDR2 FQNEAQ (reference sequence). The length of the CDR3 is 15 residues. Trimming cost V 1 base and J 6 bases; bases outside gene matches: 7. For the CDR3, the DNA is TGTGCCAGCAGCTTAGGACTAGCGGAACCCTGCGAGCAGTACTTC. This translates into CASSLGLAEPCEQYF.

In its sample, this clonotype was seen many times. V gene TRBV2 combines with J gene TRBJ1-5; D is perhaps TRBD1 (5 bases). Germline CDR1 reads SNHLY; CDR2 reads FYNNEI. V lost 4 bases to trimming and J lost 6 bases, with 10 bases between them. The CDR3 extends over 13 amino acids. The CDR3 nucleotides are TGTGCCAGCAGTGCAGGGATTAGTCAGCCCCAGCATTTT. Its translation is CASSAGISQPQHF.

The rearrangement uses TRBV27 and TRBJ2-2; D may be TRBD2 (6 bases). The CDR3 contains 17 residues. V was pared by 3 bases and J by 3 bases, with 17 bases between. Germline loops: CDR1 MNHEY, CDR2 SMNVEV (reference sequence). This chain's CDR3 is CASSFSSAGTYTGELFF. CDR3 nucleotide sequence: TGTGCCAGCAGTTTTTCTAGCGCGGGAACCTACACCGGGGAGCTGTTTTTT.